A single sample is the source of the 26 T cell receptor beta chains below, sequenced in a study of shared clonotypes between healthy human individuals. The data were produced by immunoSEQ multiplex PCR, yet TCRdb's version contains in-frame clones alone and is incomplete. The sample has hundreds of thousands of clones; 73% are singletons. Sequencing was carried out using memory CD4+ T cells sorted from blood. Specified subset: CD45RA-negative fraction. The receptors shown here come from a woman in her 30s in good health.

This clone was observed a handful of times. V is TRBV29-1 and J is TRBJ2-5; D may be TRBD1 (5 bases). The DNA end lines up better with TRBJ2-7; the J call may be wrong. The CDR3 sequence is 13 residues long. The V gene's germline CDR1 is SQVTM and CDR2 ANQGSEA. CDR3 nucleotide sequence: TGCAGCGTTGATCACGAGGCAGGGAACGAGCAGTACTTC. As protein: CSVDHEAGNEQYF.

This clone has more than one count but fewer than ten. The genes are TRBV5-5 and TRBJ2-1; D may correspond to TRBD1 or TRBD2 (6 bases each). Germline values: CDR1 SGHKS, CDR2 YYEKEE (reference sequence). The CDR3 is 13 residues long. Trimming stripped 4 bases from V and 7 bases from J, with 12 bases between. As DNA, the CDR3 is TGTGCCAGCAGCCGGGGGACAACAAATGAGCAGTTCTTC. This encodes CASSRGTTNEQFF.

The chain has TRBV30 and TRBJ2-1, with TRBD2 identical over 8 bases. V shed 2 bases, J shed 5 bases, and the junction held 14 bases outside the gene matches. The CDR3 totals 17 residues. Germline-derived CDR1 and CDR2 are GTSNPN and SVGIG (reference sequence). For the CDR3, the DNA is TGTGCCTGGAGTCGGAGGCTCAAGGGACTAGTTGACAATGAGCAGTTCTTC. Amino acid sequence: CAWSRRLKGLVDNEQFF.

The chain carries TRBV27 and TRBJ2-2; TRBD1 matches at 9 bases. This CDR3 is 17 amino acids long. Germline values: CDR1 MNHEY, CDR2 SMNVEV (reference sequence). V lost 5 bases to trimming and J lost 3 bases; unmatched junction nucleotides: 10. The CDR3 loop reads CASSVRGQGFDTGELFF. The CDR3 nucleotides are TGTGCCAGCAGTGTTCGGGGACAGGGTTTTGACACCGGGGAGCTGTTTTTT.

The table lists this clone with many counts. This chain links TRBV7-3 with TRBJ1-3; TRBD1 is a possible D gene (5 bases). Germline CDR1 is SGHTA and CDR2 is FQGTGA. Deletions cut 3 bases from V and 4 bases from J, with 13 bases between. The CDR3 totals 15 residues. The DNA for the CDR3 is TGTGCCAGCAGCTTGGCTGGGGCGCAGGGAAACACCATATATTTT. This translates into CASSLAGAQGNTIYF.

This clone was seen only a few times. This chain connects TRBV19 to TRBJ2-1; no clear D gene. The CDR3 loop spans 12 amino acids. V was shortened by 5 bases and J by 2 bases, with 4 bases between the two germline ends. Germline CDR1 and CDR2: LNHDA and SQIVND (reference sequence). CDR3 loop: CASSGAYNEQFF. CDR3 nucleotides: TGTGCCAGTAGTGGCGCCTACAATGAGCAGTTCTTC.

This clone was seen a few times. The V call is TRBV4-2, the J call TRBJ2-1, with TRBD2 matching over 8 bases. The CDR3 spans 15 residues. Trimming took 0 bases from V and 4 from J; bases not matched to a gene: 2. From germline, CDR1 is LGHNA and CDR2 YNFKEQ. CDR3 bases: TGTGCCAGCAGCCAAGAAATAGCGGGATACAATGAGCAGTTCTTC. The encoded protein is CASSQEIAGYNEQFF.

This clone was recorded a few times. This chain uses TRBV29-1 with TRBJ1-1, with TRBD1 identical over 9 bases. Germline V gene sequence: CDR1 SQVTM, CDR2 ANQGSEA. The trim removed 4 bases at V and 4 bases at J, leaving 13 bases unmatched. The CDR3 has 16 amino acids. In DNA, the CDR3 is TGCAGCGTTGGTAACAGGGGGCGCCAGGTCGGCACTGAAGCTTTCTTT. It codes for CSVGNRGRQVGTEAFF.

This clone was found many times. The chain uses TRBV4-1 and TRBJ1-3; D is unclear. V shed 0 bases and J shed 0 bases, with 9 bases lying between them. Germline-derived CDR1 and CDR2 are MGHRA and YSYEKL. This CDR3 comprises 16 residues. The CDR3 DNA reads TGCGCCAGCAGCCAAGAAAGGGCATACTCTGGAAACACCATATATTTT. Protein product: CASSQERAYSGNTIYF.

The chain combines TRBV7-2 with TRBJ1-5; 7 positions agree with TRBD1. Germline assignment: CDR1 SGHTA and CDR2 FQGNSA. The CDR3 covers 15 residues. V lost 4 bases, J lost 4 bases, and 7 bases stayed unmatched. CDR3 bases: TGTGCCAGCAGCTCACAACAGGGGAATAATCAGCCCCAGCATTTT. Its translation: CASSSQQGNNQPQHF. Variable domain in full (rest from reference TRBV7-2 and TRBJ1-5): GAGVSQSPSNKVTEKGKDVELRCDPISGHTALYWYRQSLGQGLEFLIYFQGNSAPDKSGLPSDRFSAERTGGSVSTLTIQRTQQEDSAVYLCASSSQQGNNQPQHFGDGTRLSIL.

The chain has TRBV28 and TRBJ1-1; no clear D gene. CDR3 length: 15 amino acids. V was pared by 3 bases and J by 1 base, with 12 bases between. The germline gives CDR1 MDHEN, CDR2 SYDVKM. CDR3 DNA sequence: TGTGCCAGCAGTTTTCACCCCCTATCGAACACTGAAGCTTTCTTT. It specifies CASSFHPLSNTEAFF.

As to this clone: This same CDR3 is encoded by further DNA sequences in the sample. The chain uses TRBV27 and TRBJ1-2; 11 nucleotides match TRBD1. Trimming took 2 bases from V and 2 from J; bases not matched to a gene: 4. This CDR3 has 16 residues. From germline, CDR1 is MNHEY and CDR2 SMNVEV (reference sequence). CDR3 region: CASSLKGTGGNYGYTF. CDR3 nucleotide sequence: TGTGCCAGCAGTTTAAAAGGGACAGGGGGGAACTATGGCTACACCTTC.

V is TRBV5-4 and J is TRBJ2-5, with TRBD2 matching 7 bases. In germline, CDR1 is SGHNT, CDR2 YYREEE (reference sequence). This CDR3 comprises 13 residues. V lost 4 bases to trimming and J lost 4 bases; unmatched junction nucleotides: 4. This CDR3 is CASSPTSRETQYF. DNA for the CDR3: TGTGCCAGCAGCCCGACTAGCAGAGAGACCCAGTACTTC.

The rearrangement joins TRBV7-9 to TRBJ1-1; unclear D gene. CDR1 and CDR2 from the germline V gene are SEHNR and FQNEAQ (reference sequence). This CDR3 is built from 15 residues. Trimming removed 5 bases from V and 3 bases from J, with 16 bases in between. In DNA form, the CDR3 reads TGTGCCAGCAGCCCGCCGGGAGGTGGGTACACTGAAGCTTTCTTT. It is translated as CASSPPGGGYTEAFF.

The chain employs TRBV18 and TRBJ2-5; unclear D gene. V was clipped by 5 bases and J by 3 bases, with 10 bases between them. Germline assignment: CDR1 KGHSH and CDR2 LQKENI. This CDR3 is built from 13 residues. The CDR3 DNA reads TGTGCCAGCTCAACGGCAATAGAAGAGACCCAGTACTTC. Its protein is CASSTAIEETQYF.

The V call is TRBV5-1, the J call TRBJ2-1; perhaps D is TRBD1 or TRBD2 (5 bases each). CDR1 is SGHRS and CDR2 is YFSETQ in the germline V gene. V gave up 0 bases and J gave up 7 bases, with 17 bases separating them. The CDR3 sequence is 16 residues long. This CDR3 is CASSLVSFGTENEQFF. The DNA of the CDR3 is TGCGCCAGCAGCTTGGTTTCGTTTGGGACGGAGAATGAGCAGTTCTTC.

The chain carries TRBV7-9 and TRBJ1-1; the match to TRBD1 covers 8 bases. This CDR3 has 13 amino acids. With 5 bases clipped from V and 11 bases from J, the junction kept 10 bases outside the gene matches. The germline V gene has CDR1 SEHNR and CDR2 FQNEAQ (reference sequence). CDR3 residues: CASSLDRGSLAFF. CDR3 DNA sequence: TGTGCCAGCAGCCTAGACAGGGGATCGTTGGCTTTCTTT.

This clone was counted a few times. The gene calls are TRBV5-6 and TRBJ2-7; tentatively, D is TRBD2 (5 bases). Germline CDR1 and CDR2: SGHDT and YYEEEE. This CDR3 region has 14 residues. The V and J ends lost 1 base and 7 bases respectively, with 15 bases between them. Written as DNA, the CDR3 is TGTGCCAGCAGCTTGCCGGAGGACTCTCGTGAGCAGTACTTC. Its protein is CASSLPEDSREQYF.

Turning to this clone: This sample also contains other DNA sequences that code for the same CDR3. The chain recombines TRBV28 with TRBJ2-7, with D possibly matching TRBD1 (5 bases). This CDR3 region has 14 residues. From germline, CDR1 is MDHEN and CDR2 SYDVKM. Trimming took 2 bases from V and 1 from J, leaving 9 bases between them. The CDR3 reads CASSLPDISYEQYF. DNA for the CDR3: TGTGCCAGCAGTTTACCGGACATTTCCTACGAGCAGTACTTC.

The table lists this clone with a few counts. The chain carries TRBV4-2 and TRBJ1-2, with unresolved D. V lost 0 bases, J lost 0 bases, and 8 bases lay in between. Germline V CDR1 and CDR2: LGHNA, YNFKEQ. The length of the CDR3 is 15 residues. The CDR3 loop is CASSQDGSSNYGYTF. In nucleotides, the CDR3 is TGTGCCAGCAGCCAAGATGGCAGTTCTAACTATGGCTACACCTTC.

J is TRBJ2-7 and V is TRBV10-3, with unresolved D. Germline CDR1 is ENHRY and CDR2 is SYGVKD. The CDR3 runs 11 residues. V lost 4 bases to trimming and J lost 4 bases, with 5 bases between them. This CDR3 is CAISGRYEQYF. Here the CDR3 DNA reads TGTGCCATCAGTGGCAGATACGAGCAGTACTTC.

This chain connects TRBV29-1 to TRBJ2-1; 8 nucleotides align to TRBD2. There are 12 residues in the CDR3. Germline assignment: CDR1 SQVTM and CDR2 ANQGSEA. V was pared by 4 bases and J by 8 bases, with 4 bases of the junction left unmatched. The CDR3 is CSVGRGVHEQFF. The CDR3 coding sequence is TGCAGCGTTGGGCGGGGGGTGCATGAGCAGTTCTTC.

The J gene is TRBJ1-4, the V gene TRBV21-1. TRBV21-1 is annotated as a pseudogene. This CDR3 comprises 14 residues. The CDR3 sequence is CASSKRRRGEKLFF. The DNA for the CDR3 is TGTGCCAGCAGCAAAAGAAGGAGGGGCGAAAAACTGTTTTTT.

The chain recombines TRBV7-9 with TRBJ2-7, with TRBD1 matching over 11 bases. From germline, CDR1 is SEHNR and CDR2 FQNEAQ (reference sequence). Unmatched junction bases numbered 6, after V lost 3 bases and J lost 2 bases. The CDR3 runs to 16 residues. CDR3 protein: CASSFDPGQGAYEQYF. Here the CDR3 DNA reads TGTGCCAGCAGCTTCGATCCGGGACAGGGGGCCTACGAGCAGTACTTC.

This clone was seen just once. This rearrangement joins TRBV9 to TRBJ2-2; D is possibly TRBD2 (5 bases). CDR1 is SGDLS, CDR2 YYNGEE, per germline. The V end was cut by 3 bases, the J end by 8 bases, with 17 bases between. This CDR3 comprises 15 residues. This chain's CDR3 is CASSELGLGGGELFF. The CDR3, as DNA: TGTGCCAGCAGCGAACTCGGACTGGGCGGAGGGGAGCTGTTTTTT.

This clone was found many times. The chain recombines TRBV28 with TRBJ1-2; TRBD1 is a possible D gene (6 bases). The germline CDR1 and CDR2 sequences are MDHEN and SYDVKM. CDR3 length equals 16 residues. Deletions cut 6 bases from V and 2 bases from J, with 19 bases between. The CDR3 DNA follows: TGTGCCAGCAGGGACAGTGGCACAACGCGGAACTATGGCTACACCTTC. Its translation is CASRDSGTTRNYGYTF.